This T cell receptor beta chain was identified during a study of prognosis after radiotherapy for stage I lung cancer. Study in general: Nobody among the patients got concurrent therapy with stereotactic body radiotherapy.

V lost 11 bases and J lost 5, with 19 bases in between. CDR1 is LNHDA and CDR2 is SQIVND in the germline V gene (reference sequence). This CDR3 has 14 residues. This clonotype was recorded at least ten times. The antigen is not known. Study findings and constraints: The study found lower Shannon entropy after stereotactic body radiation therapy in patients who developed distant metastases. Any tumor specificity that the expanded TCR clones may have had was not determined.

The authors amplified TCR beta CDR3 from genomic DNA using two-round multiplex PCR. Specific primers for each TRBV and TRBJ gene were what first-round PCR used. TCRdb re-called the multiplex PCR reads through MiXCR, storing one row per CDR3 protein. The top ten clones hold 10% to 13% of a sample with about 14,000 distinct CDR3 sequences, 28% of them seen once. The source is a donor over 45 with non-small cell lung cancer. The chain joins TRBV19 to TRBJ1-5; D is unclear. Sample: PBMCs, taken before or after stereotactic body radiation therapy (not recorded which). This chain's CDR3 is CASHSQWVDQPQHF. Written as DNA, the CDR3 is TGTGCCTCCCACTCCCAATGGGTGGATCAGCCCCAGCATTTT.